The entry that follows covers one TCR beta chain sequence. The target antigen is unknown. This specimen comes from a study of identical twins. Unique molecular identifiers were present on cDNA, and template switching added a universal primer site. In TCRdb, the 5' RACE reads were re-called with MiXCR into one record per CDR3 protein. The sample holds 1.5 million to 2 million distinct CDR3 sequences, roughly 35% seen once. The CDR3 contains 14 residues. Germline V gives CDR1 MNHEY, CDR2 SMNVEV (reference sequence). The V gene lost 8 bases and the J gene lost 5 bases, with 17 bases spanning the gap. Study-wide results and limits: Memory repertoires lacked the insertion deficit that abundant cord blood beta clonotypes showed.

J is TRBJ2-3 and V is TRBV27; D remains unclear. The specimen was cord blood. This TCR was sampled from a newborn girl in good health. CDR3: CASHQTRVGDTQYF. DNA for the CDR3: TGTGCCAGCCATCAGACCCGTGTGGGAGATACGCAGTATTTT.